The 16 T cell receptor beta chains below were found in one sample sequenced in a study of blood T cell repertoires in COVID-19. This table comes from immunoSEQ multiplex PCR, and its TCRdb copy is limited to in-frame clones, with some not included. The sample lists 380,000 or so clones, approximately 80% occurring once. The sample comprised peripheral blood. These receptors were obtained from a human donor with acute or convalescent COVID-19. The donor label of this sample is uncertain.

The chain has TRBV12-1 and TRBJ2-7; the D segment call TRBD1 is taken from the table without a DNA check. TRBV12-1 is given as a pseudogene. The length of the CDR3 is 13 residues. The CDR3 spells CASSWDRPYEQYF. Written as DNA, the CDR3 is TGTGCCAGCAGCTGGGACAGGCCCTACGAGCAGTACTTC.

This clone was observed a single time. The V gene is TRBV27, the J gene TRBJ1-1; D is unclear. CDR3 length: 15 residues. V shed 1 base and J shed 6 bases, with 15 bases lying between them. CDR1 and CDR2 (germline): MNHEY, SMNVEV (reference sequence). The CDR3 here is CASSLFGDGVAEAFF. In DNA form, the CDR3 reads TGTGCCAGCAGTTTATTCGGGGATGGGGTCGCTGAAGCTTTCTTT.

V gene TRBV5-1 combines with J gene TRBJ1-2; TRBD1 agrees at 11 bases. From germline, CDR1 is SGHRS and CDR2 YFSETQ. The J segment lost 8 bases and the V segment lost 4 bases, leaving 13 bases of the junction unmatched. The CDR3 extends over 16 amino acids. The CDR3 bases are TGCGCCAGCAGCAACTTCTTAGGACAGGGGGCGAACGGCTACACCTTC. Protein: CASSNFLGQGANGYTF.

The chain links TRBV4-1 to TRBJ1-3; TRBD1 matches at 10 bases. The germline CDR1 and CDR2 sequences are MGHRA and YSYEKL. V dropped 3 bases and J dropped 4; count of bases not matched to a gene: 3. This CDR3 comprises 15 residues. The CDR3 protein is CASSQGQGFGNTIYF. DNA of the CDR3: TGCGCCAGCAGCCAGGGACAGGGGTTCGGAAACACCATATATTTT.

This clone has at least ten counts. The J gene is TRBJ2-3, the V gene TRBV5-1, with D possibly TRBD2 on 5 matching bases. Germline V lookup: CDR1 SGHRS, CDR2 YFSETQ. CDR3 size: 15 residues. V was pared by 1 base and J by 3 bases, with 12 bases between. The CDR3 nucleotides are TGCGCCAGCAGCTTGTCTAGCCGAGGGACAGATACGCAGTATTTT. Translated: CASSLSSRGTDTQYF.

The V and J genes are TRBV4-2 and TRBJ1-2; D ambiguous. CDR1 is LGHNA, CDR2 YNFKEQ, per germline. The germline V and J ends were trimmed by 1 base and 3 bases, with 9 bases remaining between them. CDR3 length: 14 residues. CDR3: CASSQAGDYYGYTF. As DNA, the CDR3 is TGTGCCAGCAGCCAAGCGGGAGACTACTATGGCTACACCTTC.

This clone was picked up one time. The J gene is TRBJ2-5, the V gene TRBV6-5; TRBD1 aligns across 9 bases. The germline V gene has CDR1 MNHEY and CDR2 SVGAGI. The length of the CDR3 is 14 residues. V gave up 7 bases and J gave up 5 bases; unmatched junction bases: 8. The CDR3 protein is CASIRQGGVETQYF. In DNA form, the CDR3 reads TGTGCCAGCATTAGACAGGGGGGGGTGGAGACCCAGTACTTC.

The chain carries TRBV10-3 and TRBJ2-1; D is undetermined. The CDR3 length is 11 residues. The germline V and J ends were trimmed by 4 bases and 6 bases, with 4 bases remaining between them. The germline CDR1 and CDR2 sequences are ENHRY and SYGVKD. CDR3 in DNA: TGTGCCATCAGTGTCCTCAATGAGCAGTTCTTC. Protein product: CAISVLNEQFF.

The gene calls are TRBV10-3 and TRBJ1-1; 8 bases fit TRBD1. The CDR3 consists of 17 residues. Germline assignment: CDR1 ENHRY and CDR2 SYGVKD. With V trimmed by 1 base and J by 7 bases, 14 bases remained unmatched. The CDR3, as DNA: TGTGCCATCAGTGAGTTAAGTAGTGCTAGACAGGGGAGTGAAGCTTTCTTT. Protein: CAISELSSARQGSEAFF.

The rearrangement uses TRBV5-5 and TRBJ1-2; 10 nucleotides line up with TRBD1. J lost 4 bases, V lost 0 bases, and 6 bases had no gene match. CDR1 and CDR2 from the germline V gene are SGHKS and YYEKEE (reference sequence). The CDR3 has 16 residues. CDR3 sequence: CASSLAGTGEAYGYTF. The CDR3, as DNA: TGTGCCAGCAGCTTGGCCGGGACAGGGGAGGCCTATGGCTACACCTTC.

This sequence joins TRBV4-1 and TRBJ2-7; TRBD1 matches at 9 bases. Germline CDR1 is MGHRA and CDR2 is YSYEKL. V shed 4 bases, J shed 4 bases, and the junction held 14 bases outside the gene matches. This CDR3 contains 17 residues. The CDR3 sequence is CASSPGVGTGRFYEQYF. The CDR3 DNA reads TGCGCCAGCAGCCCCGGGGTTGGGACAGGGCGTTTTTACGAGCAGTACTTC.

J is TRBJ2-4 and V is TRBV28; the D gene is possibly TRBD1 (6 bases). This CDR3 is built from 17 residues. The V end lost 5 bases, the J end lost 0 bases, and 17 bases lay between the germline ends. Germline V gene sequence: CDR1 MDHEN, CDR2 SYDVKM. For the CDR3, the DNA is TGTGCCAGCAGTGCATCCGGGACACCGATAGCCAAAAACATTCAGTACTTC. This sequence encodes CASSASGTPIAKNIQYF.

This chain uses TRBV7-9 with TRBJ1-2; weak D call: TRBD1 (6 bases). The germline CDR1 and CDR2 sequences are SEHNR and FQNEAQ (reference sequence). V was trimmed by 5 bases and J by 2 bases, leaving 15 bases between them. There are 15 residues in the CDR3. The CDR3, as DNA: TGTGCCAGCAGCCCCGGGAGGACAGCCAACTATGGCTACACCTTC. Protein sequence: CASSPGRTANYGYTF.

V is TRBV2 and J is TRBJ1-3, with 8 bases lining up with TRBD1. J was trimmed by 3 bases and V by 6 bases; bases with no gene match: 7. Germline CDR1 is SNHLY and CDR2 is FYNNEI. This CDR3 is built from 15 residues. This CDR3 reads CASRATGVFGNTIYF. As DNA, the CDR3 is TGTGCCAGCAGGGCGACAGGGGTGTTTGGAAACACCATATATTTT.

This clone was seen a handful of times. This chain connects TRBV19 to TRBJ1-5; D is possibly TRBD1 (6 bases). Trimming left V 5 bases short and J 7 bases short, with 15 bases between. Germline-derived CDR1 and CDR2 are LNHDA and SQIVND (reference sequence). CDR3 length equals 14 residues. The CDR3 is CASSARDTLQPQHF. The CDR3 DNA reads TGTGCCAGTAGTGCGAGGGACACCCTCCAGCCCCAGCATTTT. Complete variable domain (other parts from reference TRBV19 and TRBJ1-5): DGGITQSPKYLFRKEGQNVTLSCEQNLNHDAMYWYRQDPGQGLRLIYYSQIVNDFQKGDIAEGYSVSREKKESFPLTVTSAQKNPTAFYLCASSARDTLQPQHFGDGTRLSIL.

The chain couples TRBV2 to TRBJ2-1; 13 nucleotides agree with TRBD2. There are 16 residues in the CDR3. CDR1 SNHLY and CDR2 FYNNEI come from the germline V gene. After removal of 3 bases from V and 4 bases from J, the junction contained 3 bases not matched to a gene. The CDR3 DNA reads as TGTGCCAGCAGTGATCCGGGACTAGCGGGATACAATGAGCAGTTCTTC. Protein: CASSDPGLAGYNEQFF.